Detailed here is one TCR beta chain. Its antigen is currently not known. No base qualities exist here, and no much larger clone lies one base off it. The sample is drawn from a study of vaccination and CD4 T cells after COVID-19 (dated by TCRdb to 2022 to 2024). The study in broad terms: The convalescent cohort comprised six males and four females, including two Hispanic individuals, seven Caucasians, two Asians and one multiracial person. Participants received two doses of either the Pfizer-BioNTech BNT162b2 vaccine (n=8) or the Moderna mRNA-1273 vaccine (n=2). Post-COVID blood samples were collected from convalescent patients a median of around 96 days after diagnosis, with a range of about 30 to 180 days. The time from the second vaccine dose to post-vaccine blood sampling had a median of roughly 79 days and ranged from 14 to 241 days. Overlapping spike peptide pools from SARS-CoV-2 and from the common cold coronaviruses HCoV-NL63, HCoV-OC43 and HCoV-229E were used as culture stimuli. Control cultures received a CEFX viral epitope pool as the positive control, an HIV-1 Nef peptide pool as the negative control, or no peptide. In 10 COVID-19 convalescent patients and several infection-naive healthy vaccine recipients, the spike-specific CD4+ TCR repertoire before mRNA vaccination was compared with the repertoire after mRNA vaccination. Results the study describes overall, beyond this receptor: Among convalescent patients, a median about 86% of the SARS-CoV-2-reactive clones seen after vaccination appeared only after vaccination, which suggests priming specific to the vaccine. The study included relatively few convalescent patients and did not analyze early timepoints after natural infection. Of the vaccine-specific clones in convalescent patients, 304 of 307, or nearly all, reacted only to SARS-CoV-2 spike and did not cross-react with common cold coronaviruses. Although the median number of SARS-CoV-2-reactive clonotypes went up from more than 20 after infection to some 38 after vaccination, the increase was not significant.

The sample's treatment or condition label, decoded: approximately nine-day PBMC culture with coronavirus spike peptide pools or control peptides (ViraFEST assay). The ViraFEST assay was used in the study, in which antigen-specific T cells were expanded with peptide pools and expanded clonotypes were subsequently identified by TCR sequencing. Negative nucleocapsid antibody tests before and after vaccination confirmed that the healthy vaccine recipients had no prior SARS-CoV-2 infection. More than 1.5 million PBMCs per well were cultured in IMDM with 5% human AB serum and approximately 9.8 IU/ml IL-2, plus 10 ug/ml peptide pools. On days 3 and 7, half of the culture medium was replaced with fresh IL-2-containing medium. Once the cells had been in culture for over 9 days, the EasySep CD4+ T cell isolation kit was used to isolate CD4+ T cells by negative selection. Ficoll-Paque Plus gradient centrifugation was used to isolate PBMCs from whole blood, and the isolated PBMCs were then either used fresh or cryopreserved at -140C. Culture conditions were generally each tested in triplicate wells.

The germline V gene specifies SGHRS as CDR1 and YFSETQ as CDR2. At the junction V is shortened by 4 bases and J by 2 bases; bases outside the gene matches: 5. The CDR3 goes from the cysteine to the phenylalanine over 17 residues. Left in the record is the CDR3 DNA by itself, 51 bases read in frame from the first base. Libraries came from PCR. DNA from cultured CD4+ T cells underwent TCR sequencing with the Oncomine TCR Beta short-read assay at the Johns Hopkins FTIC core. The QIAamp micro DNA kit was used to extract genomic DNA from the cultured CD4+ T cells. The Oncomine TCR Beta libraries from cultured CD4+ T cells were pooled using unique dual indexes and then sequenced on an Illumina iSeq 100. The paper's data handling went like this. Non-productive sequences were filtered out, and CDR3s that did not start with C, did not end with F or W, or were shorter than 7 amino acids were discarded. Antigen-specific clonotypes were identified using the MANAFEST web application through comparison of peptide-stimulated wells with reference and other culture wells. Positive clones required FDR below 0.05, an odds ratio above 5, and productive frequency above 0.1% in at least two of three replicate wells. A clonotype was classed as cross-reactive if the clonotype showed significant expansion both in SARS-CoV-2 spike wells and in at least one common cold coronavirus spike condition. Using R version 3.6.1, CDR3 homology was evaluated through Levenshtein distances (stringdist) along with unrooted phylogenetic trees (ape). Using fastp at Q25 and MiXCR, TCRdb reprocessed the public reads and kept productive beta chains. Records with the same CDR3 protein are collapsed into one entry carrying the most frequent genes and DNA. The V and J calls and clone size come from TCRdb's table, not from the authors' own analysis. The sample table shows about 26,000 distinct CDR3 sequences, and less than 60% are seen once. The ten top clones hold roughly 27% of the sample.

This clonotype was sampled from a human donor who received a COVID-19 vaccine. The V and J genes are TRBV5-1 and TRBJ2-5; TRBD2 agrees with 16 junctional bases. Sequences were derived from CD4+ T cells from blood, cultured in vitro, sampled before SARS-CoV-2 vaccination. The DNA sequence is given as TGCGCCAGCAGCGTGGGACTAGCGGGGGGGCAGCAAGAGACCCAGTACTTC. This gives the protein CASSVGLAGGQQETQYF.